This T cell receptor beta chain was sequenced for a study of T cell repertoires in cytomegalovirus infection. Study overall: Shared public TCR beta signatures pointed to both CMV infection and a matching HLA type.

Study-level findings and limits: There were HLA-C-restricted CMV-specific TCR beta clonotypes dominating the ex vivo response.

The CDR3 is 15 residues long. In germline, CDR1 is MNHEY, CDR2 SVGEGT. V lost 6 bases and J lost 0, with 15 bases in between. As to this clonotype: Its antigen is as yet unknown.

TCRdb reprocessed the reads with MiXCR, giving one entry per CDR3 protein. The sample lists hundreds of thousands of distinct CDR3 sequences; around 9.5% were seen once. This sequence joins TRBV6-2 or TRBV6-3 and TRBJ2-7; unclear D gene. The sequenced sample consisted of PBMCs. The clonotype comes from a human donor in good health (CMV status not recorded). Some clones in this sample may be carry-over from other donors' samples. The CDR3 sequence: CASRPGDLSSYEQYF. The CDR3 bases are TGTGCCAGCAGGCCAGGAGATCTGAGCTCCTACGAGCAGTACTTC.